The 22 T cell receptor beta chains reported below all come from one sample, sequenced in a study of PD-1 blockade in classical Hodgkin lymphoma. Time point reported: newly diagnosed, previously untreated cHL patient sample. Purification of CD4+ T cells from thawed PBMCs was performed via magnetic negative selection. The method was immunoSEQ multiplex PCR; TCRdb's version includes in-frame clones alone and lacks a portion of them. The data show about 14,000 clones, around 83% seen once. The material sequenced was CD4+ T cells from blood. Receptors originate from a human donor with classical Hodgkin lymphoma.

The chain carries TRBV6-1 and TRBJ2-3, with a weak D call TRBD2 (6 bases). V shed 4 bases and J shed 5 bases, with 13 bases lying between them. This CDR3 region has 14 residues. Looked up from germline, CDR1 is MNHNS and CDR2 is SASEGT. The CDR3 coding sequence is TGTGCCAGCAGTGCGACGGGAGTAGGAGATACGCAGTATTTT. This codes for CASSATGVGDTQYF.

J is TRBJ2-7 and V is TRBV30; a weak D match, TRBD2 (6 bases). Germline V gene lookup returns CDR1 GTSNPN and CDR2 SVGIG (reference sequence). V was pared by 3 bases and J by 5 bases, with 11 bases between. The CDR3 extends over 12 amino acids. CDR3: CAWRKRRDEQYF. CDR3 DNA: TGTGCCTGGAGAAAAAGGAGGGACGAGCAGTACTTC.

This clone is a singleton in its sample. This chain joins TRBV7-9 and TRBJ2-3, with 7 bases that match TRBD1. The junction had 8 bases not matched to a gene; V was cut back by 6 bases and J by 2 bases. The germline CDR1 and CDR2 sequences are SEHNR and FQNEAQ (reference sequence). The CDR3 loop spans 15 amino acids. CDR3 amino acids: CASRTGTELTDTQYF. DNA for the CDR3: TGTGCCAGCAGGACCGGGACAGAACTCACAGATACGCAGTATTTT.

This chain uses TRBV9 with TRBJ1-3, with D perhaps TRBD1 (6 bases). Looked up from germline, CDR1 is SGDLS and CDR2 is YYNGEE. The CDR3 contains 17 residues. V gave up 6 bases and J gave up 5 bases, with 24 bases separating them. The CDR3 DNA is TGTGCCAGCACCCATTCAGGCGCAGCAGGGGTCCGAAACACCATATATTTT. Its protein is CASTHSGAAGVRNTIYF. The variable domain in full, completed from reference TRBV9 and TRBJ1-3, reads DSGVTQTPKHLITATGQRVTLRCSPRSGDLSVYWYQQSLDQGLQFLIQYYNGEERAKGNILERFSAQQFPDLHSELNLSSLELGDSALYFCASTHSGAAGVRNTIYFGEGSWLTVV.

V gene TRBV7-9 combines with J gene TRBJ1-1, with D maybe TRBD1 (5 bases). The CDR3 length is 11 residues. Trimming cost V 7 bases and J 10 bases, with 13 bases left between them. Germline values: CDR1 SEHNR, CDR2 FQNEAQ (reference sequence). In DNA, the CDR3 is TGTGCCAGCATGGGGGTGAGGGTAGCTTTCTTT. It specifies CASMGVRVAFF.

The V and J genes are TRBV15 and TRBJ2-3; 9 bases line up with TRBD1. Germline-derived CDR1 and CDR2 are LNHNV and YYDKDF (reference sequence). With V trimmed by 4 bases and J by 0 bases, 5 bases remained unmatched. The CDR3 runs to 16 residues. CDR3 in amino acids: CATSKGTGLSTDTQYF. The CDR3 DNA reads as TGTGCCACCAGCAAAGGGACAGGGCTCAGCACAGATACGCAGTATTTT.

The chain links TRBV7-9 to TRBJ1-4; the D gene is possibly TRBD1 (5 bases). CDR1 is SEHNR and CDR2 is FQNEAQ in the germline V gene (reference sequence). Trimming removed 2 bases from V and 7 bases from J, with 14 bases in between. CDR3 length equals 15 residues. CDR3 nucleotide sequence: TGTGCCAGCAGCTTAAAGGCAGGGCCGGCTGAAAAACTGTTTTTT. This translates into CASSLKAGPAEKLFF.

The rearrangement links TRBV7-2 to TRBJ1-4, with 8 bases identical to TRBD1. The length of the CDR3 is 15 residues. The V gene's germline CDR1 is SGHTA and CDR2 FQGNSA. Trimming cost V 2 bases and J 2 bases; bases outside gene matches: 1. CDR3 sequence (DNA): TGTGCCAGCAGCTTAAGACAGGGGACTAATGAAAAACTGTTTTTT. Its protein product is CASSLRQGTNEKLFF.

V is TRBV10-3 and J is TRBJ2-4; 14 nucleotides line up with TRBD2. The CDR3 is made up of 17 amino acids. V gave up 11 bases and J gave up 1 base; unmatched junction bases: 10. Germline lookup yields CDR1 ENHRY and CDR2 SYGVKD. In DNA form, the CDR3 reads TGTGCCGCGTCCGGGACTAGCGGGAGTGGGGCCAAAAACATTCAGTACTTC. Protein sequence: CAASGTSGSGAKNIQYF.

The rearrangement joins TRBV7-6 to TRBJ2-3, with 8 bases fitting TRBD2. CDR1 and CDR2 (germline): SGHVS, FNYEAQ. Losses at the gene ends were 3 bases for V and 1 base for J; bases not matched to a gene: 3. There are 15 residues in the CDR3. CDR3 loop: CASSFGGLGTDTQYF. The CDR3 DNA sequence: TGTGCCAGCAGCTTTGGGGGACTAGGCACAGATACGCAGTATTTT.

This chain joins TRBV19 and TRBJ1-2; TRBD1 might be the D (5 bases). Germline V gene sequence: CDR1 LNHDA, CDR2 SQIVND (reference sequence). The CDR3 has 15 amino acids. V was clipped by 7 bases and J by 8 bases, with 23 bases between them. CDR3 in DNA: TGTGCCAGTACTCGATCTCAGCAGGGAAGGTACGGCTACACCTTC. Amino acids: CASTRSQQGRYGYTF.

V and J are TRBV19 and TRBJ2-2; a possible D gene is TRBD1 (6 bases). Trimming removed 2 bases at V and 5 bases at J, with 12 bases between. In germline, CDR1 is LNHDA, CDR2 SQIVND (reference sequence). The CDR3 has 15 amino acids. The CDR3 here is CASSIMGARTGELFF. For the CDR3, the DNA is TGTGCCAGTAGTATAATGGGGGCAAGAACCGGGGAGCTGTTTTTT.

This chain links TRBV5-1 with TRBJ2-1, with 8 bases matching TRBD1. Trimming removed 6 bases from V and 9 bases from J; junction bases left unmatched: 14. The CDR3 loop spans 15 amino acids. Germline loops: CDR1 SGHRS, CDR2 YFSETQ. CDR3 sequence: CASNSRGREVGEQFF. The CDR3 DNA reads TGCGCCAGCAACTCCAGGGGGCGGGAAGTTGGTGAGCAGTTCTTC. Using reference TRBV5-1 and TRBJ2-1 for the parts outside the CDR3, the full variable domain is KAGVTQTPRYLIKTRGQQVTLSCSPISGHRSVSWYQQTPGQGLQFLFEYFSETQRNKGNFPGRFSGRQFSNSRSEMNVSTLELGDSALYLCASNSRGREVGEQFFGPGTRLTVL.

This chain links TRBV9 with TRBJ2-1; TRBD2 aligns across 7 bases. Per the germline V gene, CDR1 is SGDLS and CDR2 is YYNGEE. The CDR3 runs to 16 residues. Losses at the gene ends were 0 bases for V and 5 bases for J; bases not matched to a gene: 8. The CDR3 is CASSVVGGRNNNEQFF. For the CDR3, the DNA is TGTGCCAGCAGCGTAGTTGGCGGGAGAAACAACAATGAGCAGTTCTTC.

The chain carries TRBV28 and TRBJ2-2; the D is unclear. Trimming took off 1 base at V and 0 bases at J, with 9 bases between the two ends. Germline V lookup: CDR1 MDHEN, CDR2 SYDVKM. The CDR3 length is 16 residues. The CDR3 region is CASSLYLIPNTGELFF. The CDR3 DNA follows: TGTGCCAGCAGTTTATACCTCATCCCGAACACCGGGGAGCTGTTTTTT.

The chain links TRBV2 to TRBJ2-7; weak D call: TRBD2 (6 bases). The CDR3 is 14 residues long. Trimming removed 6 bases at V and 7 bases at J, with 19 bases between. The germline V gene has CDR1 SNHLY and CDR2 FYNNEI. The CDR3: CASSQLLGGGEQYF. CDR3 bases: TGTGCCAGCAGCCAACTTTTGGGGGGTGGGGAGCAGTACTTC.

The J gene is TRBJ2-5, the V gene TRBV19; a weak D match, TRBD1 (6 bases). Germline lookup yields CDR1 LNHDA and CDR2 SQIVND (reference sequence). V lost 5 bases, J lost 5 bases, and 12 bases lay in between. The length of the CDR3 is 13 residues. The CDR3 DNA reads as TGTGCCAGTAGTGACAGGCCTAGGGAGACCCAGTACTTC. This encodes CASSDRPRETQYF.

The rearrangement joins TRBV5-6 to TRBJ2-7, with D tentatively TRBD2 (6 bases). Germline CDR1 is SGHDT and CDR2 is YYEEEE. The length of the CDR3 is 13 residues. The ends were cut back, 4 bases at V and 4 bases at J, with 12 bases in the middle. CDR3 DNA sequence: TGTGCCAGCAGCCCGGGACTCTCATACGAGCAGTACTTC. This sequence encodes CASSPGLSYEQYF.

The CDR3 DNA follows: TGTGCCAGCTCACCGGGACAACGACAGCCCCAGCATTTT. Amino acids: CASSPGQRQPQHF. The V gene is TRBV18, the J gene TRBJ1-5; D possibly corresponds to TRBD1 (6 bases). The germline V gene encodes CDR1 KGHSH and CDR2 LQKENI. The CDR3 spans 13 residues. The V end lost 3 bases, the J end lost 7 bases, and 10 bases lay between the germline ends. The entire variable domain, with the rest obtained from reference TRBV18 and TRBJ1-5, is as follows: NAGVMQNPRHLVRRRGQEARLRCSPMKGHSHVYWYRQLPEEGLKFMVYLQKENIIDESGMPKERFSAEFPKEGPSILRIQQVVRGDSAAYFCASSPGQRQPQHFGDGTRLSIL.

This chain connects TRBV7-2 to TRBJ1-1; no reliable D call. Per the germline V gene, CDR1 is SGHTA and CDR2 is FQGNSA. This CDR3 is built from 14 residues. Trimming cost V 1 base and J 2 bases, with 8 bases left between them. The CDR3 is CASSLGHTNTEAFF. CDR3 in DNA: TGTGCCAGCAGCTTAGGACATACAAACACTGAAGCTTTCTTT. The full variable domain, rest sourced from reference TRBV7-2 and TRBJ1-1, is GAGVSQSPSNKVTEKGKDVELRCDPISGHTALYWYRQSLGQGLEFLIYFQGNSAPDKSGLPSDRFSAERTGGSVSTLTIQRTQQEDSAVYLCASSLGHTNTEAFFGQGTRLTVV.

The chain is built from TRBV5-1 and TRBJ2-5, with D possibly being TRBD2 (7 bases). The germline CDR1 and CDR2 sequences are SGHRS and YFSETQ. Trimming shortened V by 4 bases and J by 2 bases, and 30 bases separated the two germline ends. This CDR3 region has 20 residues. The CDR3 loop reads CASSLRPQGGGSWGQETQYF. CDR3 DNA sequence: TGCGCCAGCAGCCTCCGGCCACAGGGAGGCGGGAGTTGGGGGCAAGAGACCCAGTACTTC.

The rearrangement uses TRBV7-9 and TRBJ2-2; 9 nucleotides agree with TRBD2. CDR3 length: 16 amino acids. Losses at the gene ends were 5 bases for V and 2 bases for J; bases not matched to a gene: 6. CDR1 and CDR2 (germline): SEHNR, FQNEAQ (reference sequence). CDR3 protein: CASSLTSGPNTGELFF. The CDR3 coding sequence is TGTGCCAGCAGCCTAACTAGCGGGCCAAACACCGGGGAGCTGTTTTTT.